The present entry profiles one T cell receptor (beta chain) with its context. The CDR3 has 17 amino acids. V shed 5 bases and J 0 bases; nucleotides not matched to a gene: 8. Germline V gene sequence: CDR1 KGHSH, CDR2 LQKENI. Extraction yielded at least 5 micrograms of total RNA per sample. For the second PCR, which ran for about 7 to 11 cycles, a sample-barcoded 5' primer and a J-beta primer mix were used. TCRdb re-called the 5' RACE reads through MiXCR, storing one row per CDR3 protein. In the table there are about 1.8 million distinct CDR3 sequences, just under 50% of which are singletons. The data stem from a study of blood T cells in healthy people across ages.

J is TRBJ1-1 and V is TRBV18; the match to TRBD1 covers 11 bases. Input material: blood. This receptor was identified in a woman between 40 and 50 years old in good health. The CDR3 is CASSSGTGGRVNTEAFF. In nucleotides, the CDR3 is TGTGCCAGCTCATCCGGGACAGGGGGAAGAGTGAACACTGAAGCTTTCTTT.